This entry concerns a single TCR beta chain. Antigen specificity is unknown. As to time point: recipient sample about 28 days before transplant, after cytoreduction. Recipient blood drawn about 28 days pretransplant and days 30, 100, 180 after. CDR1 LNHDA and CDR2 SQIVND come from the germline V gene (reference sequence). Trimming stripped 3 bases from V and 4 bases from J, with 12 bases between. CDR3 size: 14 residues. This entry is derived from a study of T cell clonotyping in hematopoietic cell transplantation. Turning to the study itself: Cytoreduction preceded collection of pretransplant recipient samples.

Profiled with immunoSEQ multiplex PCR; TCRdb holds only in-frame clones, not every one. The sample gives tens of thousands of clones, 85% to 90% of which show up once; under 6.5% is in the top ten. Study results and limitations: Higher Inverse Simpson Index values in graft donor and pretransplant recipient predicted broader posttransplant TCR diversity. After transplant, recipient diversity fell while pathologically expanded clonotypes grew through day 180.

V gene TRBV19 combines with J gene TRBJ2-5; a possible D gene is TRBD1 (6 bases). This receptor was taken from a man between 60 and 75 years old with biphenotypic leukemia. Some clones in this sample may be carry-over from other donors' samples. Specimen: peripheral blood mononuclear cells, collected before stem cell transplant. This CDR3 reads CASSISTGPETQYF. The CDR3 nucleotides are TGTGCCAGTAGTATCTCGACAGGTCCAGAGACCCAGTACTTC.